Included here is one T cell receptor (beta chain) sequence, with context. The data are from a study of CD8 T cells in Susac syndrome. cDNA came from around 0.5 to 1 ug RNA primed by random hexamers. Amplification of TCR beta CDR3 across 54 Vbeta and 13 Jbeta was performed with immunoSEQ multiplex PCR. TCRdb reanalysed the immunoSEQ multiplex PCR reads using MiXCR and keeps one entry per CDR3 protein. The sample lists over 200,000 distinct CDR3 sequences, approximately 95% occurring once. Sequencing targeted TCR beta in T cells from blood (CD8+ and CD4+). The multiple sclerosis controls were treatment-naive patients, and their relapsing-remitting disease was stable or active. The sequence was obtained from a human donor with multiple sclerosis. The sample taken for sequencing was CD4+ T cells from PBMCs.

Written as DNA, the CDR3 is TGTGCCTGGATCCGAGGCGGGACAGGGGCCAATCTTTACTATGGCTACACCTTC. This codes for CAWIRGGTGANLYYGYTF. V is TRBV30 and J is TRBJ1-2, with 10 bases lining up with TRBD1. The trim removed 4 bases at V and 3 bases at J, leaving 17 bases unmatched. The CDR3 length is 18 residues. Germline V lookup: CDR1 GTSNPN, CDR2 SVGIG (reference sequence).